One TCR beta chain is described in this entry. Its antigen is still unknown. The entry originates in a study of T cells after yellow fever vaccination. Study results and limitations: Researchers noted that a small share of clonotypes showed up in both CD4 and CD8 compartments. One caveat is that FACS-sorted repertoires could contain abundant clonotypes contaminating from the bulk population. The secondary response was weaker, and its peak arrived faster, on day 5 versus 15.

TCRdb reprocessed the 5' RACE reads via MiXCR and lists one record per CDR3 protein. The sample shows roughly 170,000 distinct CDR3 sequences, over 7% of them seen only once. V lost 9 bases and J 8 bases, leaving 16 bases between the germline ends. Germline V gene lookup returns CDR1 MNHEY and CDR2 SVGAGI. The CDR3 contains 12 residues. This chain uses TRBV6-5 with TRBJ1-2; no definite D call. The sample consisted of CD8+ T cells sorted from PBMCs, taken 45 days after the yellow fever booster vaccination. The sequence derives from a man younger than 35 who received the YFV17D yellow fever vaccine. The CDR3, as DNA: TGTGCCAGTAGAGTCGGTATGAGGGGCTACACCTTC. This sequence encodes CASRVGMRGYTF.